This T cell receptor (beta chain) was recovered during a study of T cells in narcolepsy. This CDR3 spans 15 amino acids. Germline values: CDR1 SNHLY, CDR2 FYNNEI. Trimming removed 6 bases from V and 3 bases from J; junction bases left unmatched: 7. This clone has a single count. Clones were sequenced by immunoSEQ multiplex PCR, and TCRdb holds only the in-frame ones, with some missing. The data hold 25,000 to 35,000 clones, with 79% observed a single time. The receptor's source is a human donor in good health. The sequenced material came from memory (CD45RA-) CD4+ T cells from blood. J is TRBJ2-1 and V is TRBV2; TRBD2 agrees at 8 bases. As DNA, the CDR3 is TGTGCCAGCAGAGAATCGGGGGGGCACTACAATGAGCAGTTCTTC. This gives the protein CASRESGGHYNEQFF.